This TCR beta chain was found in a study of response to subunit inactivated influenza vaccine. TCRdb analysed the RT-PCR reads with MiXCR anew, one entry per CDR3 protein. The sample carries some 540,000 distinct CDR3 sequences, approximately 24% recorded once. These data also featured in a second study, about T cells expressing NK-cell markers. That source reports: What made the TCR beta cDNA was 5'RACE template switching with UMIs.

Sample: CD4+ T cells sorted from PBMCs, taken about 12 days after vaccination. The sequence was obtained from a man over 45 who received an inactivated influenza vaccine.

As DNA, the CDR3 is TGCAGCCTCCAAGCGGGGGGAGAGACCCAGTACTTC. Its protein is CSLQAGGETQYF. J is TRBJ2-5 and V is TRBV29-1, with 9 bases aligning to TRBD2. CDR1 SQVTM and CDR2 ANQGSEA come from the germline V gene. This CDR3 comprises 12 residues. Germline trimming cut 8 bases from V and 4 bases from J; bases unmatched to any gene: 5.